The present T cell receptor beta chain was sequenced within a study of T cells in Graves' hyperthyroidism and ophthalmopathy. Amplification yielded TCR beta CDR3 regions, with RNA transcripts as the source. HTBI primers were used for first-round RT-PCR of the TCR CDR3. TCRdb reprocessed the multiplex PCR reads with MiXCR, giving one entry per CDR3 protein. There are a few hundred thousand distinct CDR3 sequences in the sample; approximately 25% occur only once, and 73% lies in the top ten. Per the germline V gene, CDR1 is SGHRS and CDR2 is YFSETQ. The junction had 12 bases not matched to a gene; V was cut back by 4 bases and J by 4 bases. The CDR3 is made up of 19 amino acids. The sample holds a few counts of this clonotype.

The source of this sequence is a man in his fifties with Graves' hyperthyroidism. V and J are TRBV5-1 and TRBJ2-2; 14 nucleotides match TRBD2. Sequenced input: blood. CDR3 sequence reads: CASSPVGTSGRGGTGELFF. CDR3 DNA: TGCGCCAGCAGCCCCGTGGGGACTAGCGGGAGAGGAGGCACCGGGGAGCTGTTTTTT.